These 27 T cell receptor beta chains were all obtained from the same sample, sequenced in a study of sequential checkpoint blockade in melanoma. The table came from immunoSEQ multiplex PCR; TCRdb's copy has only in-frame clones and leaves some out. The sample consists of around 4,000 clones, approximately 23% of them appearing once. As to treatment: randomized to nivolumab then ipilimumab (arm A) or the reverse (arm B). The sequenced sample was tumor tissue (inferred from file names), obtained from a patient given nivolumab and ipilimumab in sequence. The receptors derive from a human donor with melanoma.

By sample fraction, this clone is medium-sized. The chain is built from TRBV11-3 and TRBJ1-1; D is unresolved. The CDR3 is 14 amino acids. From germline, CDR1 is SGHNT and CDR2 YENEEA. The germline V and J ends were trimmed by 5 bases and 0 bases, with 10 bases remaining between them. The CDR3 nucleotides are TGTGCCAGCAGCCCTGGACGCCTGAACACTGAAGCTTTCTTT. It translates to CASSPGRLNTEAFF. The full variable domain, completed using reference TRBV11-3 and TRBJ1-1, is EAGVVQSPRYKIIEKKQPVAFWCNPISGHNTLYWYLQNLGQGPELLIRYENEEAVDDSQLPKDRFSAERLKGVDSTLKIQPAELGDSAVYLCASSPGRLNTEAFFGQGTRLTVV.

In this sample, this clone turned up a few times. V gene TRBV6-8 combines with J gene TRBJ2-5; 11 bases fit TRBD2. CDR1 is MNHGY and CDR2 is SAAAGT in the germline V gene. Trimming took 6 bases from V and 0 from J; bases not matched to a gene: 12. The CDR3 is made up of 18 amino acids. The CDR3 is CASSHSPSGGHHQETQYF. In DNA, the CDR3 is TGTGCCAGCAGCCACTCTCCTAGCGGGGGGCACCACCAAGAGACCCAGTACTTC.

This clone was picked up many times. The rearrangement links TRBV11-3 to TRBJ2-2; 9 positions agree with TRBD2. The CDR3 spans 17 residues. With V trimmed by 1 base and J by 1 base, 4 bases remained unmatched. Germline-derived CDR1 and CDR2 are SGHNT and YENEEA. DNA for the CDR3: TGTGCCAGCAGCTTAGTCGGGACTAGCCGGAACACCGGGGAGCTGTTTTTT. Protein product: CASSLVGTSRNTGELFF. The full variable domain, with the rest looked up from reference TRBV11-3 and TRBJ2-2, is EAGVVQSPRYKIIEKKQPVAFWCNPISGHNTLYWYLQNLGQGPELLIRYENEEAVDDSQLPKDRFSAERLKGVDSTLKIQPAELGDSAVYLCASSLVGTSRNTGELFFGEGSRLTVL.

The chain has TRBV18 and TRBJ1-2; the match to TRBD1 covers 7 bases. This CDR3 is 13 amino acids long. Looked up from germline, CDR1 is KGHSH and CDR2 is LQKENI. Trimming removed 6 bases from V and 8 bases from J; junction bases left unmatched: 9. The CDR3 coding sequence is TGTGCCAGCTCTCGGGGACAGCAAGAGGGCTACACCTTC. It is translated as CASSRGQQEGYTF.

The chain links TRBV6-8 to TRBJ1-5, with D possibly matching TRBD1 (5 bases). CDR1 is MNHGY, CDR2 SAAAGT, per germline. This CDR3 region has 15 residues. V was clipped by 5 bases and J by 1 base, with 12 bases between them. The CDR3 sequence is CASSPTGTSNQPQHF. The CDR3 DNA reads as TGTGCCAGCAGTCCTACCGGGACGAGCAATCAGCCCCAGCATTTT.

This clone is categorized as medium-sized. The rearrangement uses TRBV6-8 and TRBJ1-6, with a possible D match to TRBD1 (5 bases). The CDR3 contains 17 residues. Germline CDR1 reads MNHGY; CDR2 reads SAAAGT. V lost 10 bases and J 1 base, leaving 20 bases between the germline ends. In DNA, the CDR3 is TGTGCCAACCGGACGGGCCCCAAGGGGTCCTATAATTCACCCCTCCACTTT. Translating gives CANRTGPKGSYNSPLHF.

This clone is large by share. The chain employs TRBV5-1 and TRBJ1-5; perhaps TRBD1 as D (6 bases). Germline CDR1 and CDR2: SGHRS and YFSETQ. This CDR3 region has 16 residues. The V end lost 4 bases, the J end lost 0 bases, and 14 bases lay between the germline ends. This CDR3 reads CASSRGTTDSNQPQHF. The CDR3 nucleotides read TGCGCCAGCAGCCGTGGGACAACAGATAGCAATCAGCCCCAGCATTTT.

This clone was counted a few times. The gene calls are TRBV6-8 and TRBJ2-6; D remains unclear. V was clipped by 1 base and J by 1 base, with 5 bases between them. The CDR3 consists of 15 residues. Germline CDR1 MNHGY, CDR2 SAAAGT. The DNA for the CDR3 is TGTGCCAGCAGTTACTACCGATCTGGGGCCAACGTCCTGACTTTC. This codes for CASSYYRSGANVLTF.

This clone turned up a few times. One junction end does not reproduce the germline sequence, and a read error may be involved. The chain recombines TRBV30 with TRBJ1-6, with D uncertain. The CDR3 has 13 residues. Germline lookup yields CDR1 GTSNPN and CDR2 SVGIG (reference sequence). This CDR3 is CACSGGGYSPLHF. The CDR3 bases are TGTGCCTGCAGTGGTGGAGGGTATTCACCCCTCCACTTT. The full variable domain, completed using reference TRBV30 and TRBJ1-6, is SQTIHQWPATLVQPVGSPLSLECTVEGTSNPNLYWYRQAAGRGLQLLFYSVGIGQISSEVPQNLSASRPQDRQFILSSKKLLLSDSGFYLCACSGGGYSPLHFGNGTRLTVT.

The V and J genes are TRBV6-7 and TRBJ1-5; D not certain. TRBV6-7 is marked as an open reading frame, function uncertain. The CDR3 consists of 11 residues. V dropped 5 bases and J dropped 9 bases, with 8 bases sitting between them. CDR3 residues: CASSGRGPQHF. CDR3 sequence (DNA): TGTGCCAGCAGTGGTAGAGGGCCCCAGCATTTT.

This clone was recorded a few times. V is TRBV9 and J is TRBJ1-4; the D gene is possibly TRBD1 (6 bases). The CDR3 covers 14 residues. Trimming took off 5 bases at V and 10 bases at J, with 18 bases between the two ends. From germline, CDR1 is SGDLS and CDR2 YYNGEE. The CDR3 DNA sequence: TGTGCCAGCAGTGAACAGGGACAACAGGGAAAACTGTTTTTT. Translation gives CASSEQGQQGKLFF.

The V and J genes are TRBV4-1 and TRBJ2-1; D is unclear. From germline, CDR1 is MGHRA and CDR2 YSYEKL. Trimming stripped 0 bases from V and 7 bases from J, with 7 bases between. This CDR3 region has 13 residues. CDR3 in DNA: TGCGCCAGCAGCCAAGAGTGGAGTAATGAGCAGTTCTTC. Translation gives CASSQEWSNEQFF.

Relative to its sample, this clone is medium-sized. The CDR3 DNA reads TGTGCCAGCAGTTTTAGGGCGAATGAGCAGTTCTTC. Its translation is CASSFRANEQFF. V is TRBV6-8 and J is TRBJ2-1; D gene ambiguous. This CDR3 comprises 12 residues. Trimming removed 4 bases at V and 7 bases at J, with 8 bases between. Germline V gene data show CDR1 as MNHGY and CDR2 as SAAAGT.

This clone appeared a single time. The chain links TRBV18 to TRBJ2-2; 10 bases agree with TRBD2. Unmatched junction bases numbered 8, after V lost 2 bases and J lost 2 bases. Germline loops: CDR1 KGHSH, CDR2 LQKENI. The CDR3 spans 18 residues. The CDR3 DNA reads TGTGCCAGCTCACCAATAGCGGGGGGCCTCATAAACACCGGGGAGCTGTTTTTT. Amino acid sequence: CASSPIAGGLINTGELFF.

The table lists this clone with many counts. The V and J genes are TRBV6-8 and TRBJ2-2; tentatively, D is TRBD1 (7 bases). The germline V and J ends were trimmed by 5 bases and 6 bases, with 13 bases remaining between them. This CDR3 contains 14 residues. Germline V gives CDR1 MNHGY, CDR2 SAAAGT. The CDR3 here is CASSGTGEAGELFF. CDR3 coding DNA: TGTGCCAGCAGTGGCACAGGGGAGGCCGGGGAGCTGTTTTTT.

The sample holds many counts of this clone. The genes are TRBV11-3 and TRBJ1-2; D is perhaps TRBD1 (6 bases). Between the trimmed V and J ends, which lost 5 bases and 4 bases, there was a span of 26 bases. Germline-derived CDR1 and CDR2 are SGHNT and YENEEA. CDR3 length: 18 amino acids. The CDR3 sequence is CASSLLGQTGGGPYGYTF. In DNA, the CDR3 is TGTGCCAGCAGCCTTCTTGGACAGACCGGCGGGGGACCCTATGGCTACACCTTC.

The CDR3 here is CASSLYELLSYNEQFF. DNA of the CDR3: TGCGCCAGCAGCTTGTACGAGTTACTCTCCTACAATGAGCAGTTCTTC. The J gene is TRBJ2-1, the V gene TRBV5-1; D gene ambiguous. Germline loops: CDR1 SGHRS, CDR2 YFSETQ. The CDR3 is 16 amino acids. With 1 base removed from V and 0 bases from J, the gap between germline ends came to 11 bases.

CDR3 amino acids: CASSTGQFSSYEQYF. For the CDR3, the DNA is TGTGCCAGTAGCACCGGACAGTTTAGCTCCTACGAGCAGTACTTC. The chain combines TRBV19 with TRBJ2-7; TRBD1 is a possible D gene (6 bases). CDR3 length equals 15 residues. Germline V lookup: CDR1 LNHDA, CDR2 SQIVND (reference sequence). Trimming took off 6 bases at V and 0 bases at J, with 15 bases between the two ends. Full variable domain (remainder filled in from reference TRBV19 and TRBJ2-7): DGGITQSPKYLFRKEGQNVTLSCEQNLNHDAMYWYRQDPGQGLRLIYYSQIVNDFQKGDIAEGYSVSREKKESFPLTVTSAQKNPTAFYLCASSTGQFSSYEQYFGPGTRLTVT.

V gene TRBV6-8 combines with J gene TRBJ1-5; D is unclear. This CDR3 has 17 amino acids. Trimming took 4 bases from V and 5 from J, leaving 21 bases between them. Germline CDR1 reads MNHGY; CDR2 reads SAAAGT. The CDR3: CASSSLWDLQRDQPQHF. The CDR3 DNA reads as TGTGCCAGCAGTTCTCTCTGGGATCTACAGAGAGATCAGCCCCAGCATTTT.

This chain links TRBV5-1 with TRBJ1-1, with 7 bases lining up with TRBD1. The CDR3 extends over 14 amino acids. V shed 3 bases and J 1 base; nucleotides not matched to a gene: 3. Per germline, CDR1 SGHRS and CDR2 YFSETQ. The CDR3 loop reads CASSSQGGNTEAFF. The CDR3 DNA follows: TGCGCCAGCAGCTCCCAGGGGGGGAACACTGAAGCTTTCTTT.

This rearrangement joins TRBV14 to TRBJ1-1; D uncertain. Trimming removed 4 bases from V and 0 bases from J, with 15 bases in between. From germline, CDR1 is SGHDN and CDR2 FVKESK. The CDR3 runs to 16 residues. The CDR3 nucleotides read TGTGCCAGCAGCCCACGTTGGTCGGGCATGAACACTGAAGCTTTCTTT. Residues: CASSPRWSGMNTEAFF. Filled out from reference TRBV14 and TRBJ1-1, the complete variable domain reads EAGVTQFPSHSVIEKGQTVTLRCDPISGHDNLYWYRRVMGKEIKFLLHFVKESKQDESGMPNNRFLAERTGGTYSTLKVQPAELEDSGVYFCASSPRWSGMNTEAFFGQGTRLTVV.

V gene TRBV28 combines with J gene TRBJ2-5; D is unclear. CDR3 length: 12 amino acids. Germline V gives CDR1 MDHEN, CDR2 SYDVKM. Trimming stripped 6 bases from V and 3 bases from J, with 8 bases between. The CDR3 DNA follows: TGTGCCAGCAGCCAACGGAAAGAGACCCAGTACTTC. Protein sequence: CASSQRKETQYF. Full variable domain (rest looked up from reference TRBV28 and TRBJ2-5): DVKVTQSSRYLVKRTGEKVFLECVQDMDHENMFWYRQDPGLGLRLIYFSYDVKMKEKGDIPEGYSVSREKKERFSLILESASTNQTSMYLCASSQRKETQYFGPGTRLLVL.

This clone has a handful of counts. The chain links TRBV6-8 to TRBJ2-2, with D possibly TRBD2 on 6 matching bases. The V gene's germline CDR1 is MNHGY and CDR2 SAAAGT. This CDR3 is 13 amino acids long. Between the trimmed V and J ends, which lost 8 bases and 6 bases, there was a span of 13 bases. CDR3 residues: CASRKGGSGELFF. CDR3 coding DNA: TGTGCCAGCCGCAAAGGAGGGTCCGGGGAGCTGTTTTTT.

The rearrangement joins TRBV18 to TRBJ1-2; maybe TRBD1 (5 bases). The CDR3 is made up of 14 amino acids. In germline, CDR1 is KGHSH, CDR2 LQKENI. The V end lost 0 bases, the J end lost 7 bases, and 12 bases lay between the germline ends. The CDR3 reads CASSPPLAGSGYTF. The CDR3 DNA sequence: TGTGCCAGCTCACCACCGCTGGCAGGGAGTGGCTACACCTTC.

Relative to its sample, this clone is medium-sized. The rearrangement joins TRBV11-3 to TRBJ1-1; 7 nucleotides match TRBD1. The germline CDR1 and CDR2 sequences are SGHNT and YENEEA. V shed 3 bases and J 0 bases; nucleotides not matched to a gene: 13. This CDR3 is 18 amino acids long. The CDR3 spells CASSLAQWSGGVNTEAFF. Written as DNA, the CDR3 is TGTGCCAGCAGCTTGGCCCAGTGGTCAGGGGGAGTGAACACTGAAGCTTTCTTT.

This chain uses TRBV6-8 with TRBJ1-6; 9 bases match TRBD1. The V gene end was trimmed by 5 bases and the J gene end by 10 bases; junction bases not matched to a gene: 12. The CDR3 has 16 amino acids. Germline V gene sequence: CDR1 MNHGY, CDR2 SAAAGT. The CDR3 DNA sequence: TGTGCCAGCAGTGACAGGGGGGGACGAGCGGGCTCACCCCTCCACTTT. Translation: CASSDRGGRAGSPLHF.

There are a few counts of this clone. CDR3 protein: CASSLVTSGGADTQYF. As DNA, the CDR3 is TGCGCCAGCAGCCTCGTCACTAGCGGGGGGGCCGATACGCAGTATTTT. This sequence joins TRBV5-1 and TRBJ2-3; 13 bases align to TRBD2. Germline CDR1 reads SGHRS; CDR2 reads YFSETQ. Trimming took 4 bases from V and 6 from J; bases not matched to a gene: 8. CDR3 length: 16 residues.